The 14 T cell receptor beta chains presented below share a single source sample, sequenced in a study of T cells in Graves' hyperthyroidism and ophthalmopathy. TCR beta CDR3 regions were amplified from RNA transcripts. First-round RT-PCR with HTBI primers amplified the TCR CDR3 region. From the multiplex PCR reads, TCRdb called clonotypes with MiXCR, one entry per CDR3 protein. The sample lists about 700,000 distinct CDR3 sequences; less than 45% were seen once. Sequencing input: peripheral blood or thyroid tissue (not recorded which). The receptors here all came from an adult man with Graves' disease, either hyperthyroidism or ophthalmopathy (not recorded which).

This clonotype was recorded many times. The chain uses TRBV14 and TRBJ1-2; D call uncertain. The CDR3 is 12 amino acids. Germline V gene data show CDR1 as SGHDN and CDR2 as FVKESK. Trimming removed 4 bases at V and 0 bases at J, with 3 bases between. The CDR3 here is CASSPANYGYTF. The CDR3 DNA sequence: TGTGCCAGCAGCCCAGCTAACTATGGCTACACCTTC.

This clonotype was counted ten times or more. The J gene is TRBJ1-5, the V gene TRBV15; 7 nucleotides match TRBD1. Trimming at V came to 3 bases and at J to 0 bases, leaving 11 bases not matched to a gene. The CDR3 has 18 amino acids. Germline CDR1 reads LNHNV; CDR2 reads YYDKDF (reference sequence). CDR3 in amino acids: CATSSTESTGYSNQPQHF. CDR3 nucleotide sequence: TGTGCCACCAGCAGTACTGAATCGACAGGGTATAGCAATCAGCCCCAGCATTTT.

This clonotype occurred many times. The chain has TRBV20-1 and TRBJ2-7; possibly TRBD2 for D (6 bases). The germline gives CDR1 DFQATT, CDR2 SNEGSKA (reference sequence). This CDR3 has 12 amino acids. CDR3 nucleotides: TGCAGGGCACTCGGGACTTCGGGCGAGCAGTACTTC. Its translation: CRALGTSGEQYF.

This clonotype was detected ten times or more. The J gene is TRBJ2-7, the V gene TRBV29-1, with 12 nucleotides matching TRBD1. The CDR3 is 14 residues long. J was trimmed by 3 bases and V by 4 bases; bases with no gene match: 4. The germline gives CDR1 SQVTM, CDR2 ANQGSEA. The CDR3 region has the DNA TGCAGCGTTGCCGGGACAGGGGGCTTCTACGAGCAGTACTTC. Translating it yields CSVAGTGGFYEQYF.

This clonotype has just one count. The CDR3 DNA reads TGTGCCAGCAGTTTGCCCAGGGAACAGCCCCAGCATTTT. It encodes CASSLPREQPQHF. The V and J genes are TRBV12-3 or TRBV12-4 and TRBJ1-5; TRBD1 is a possible D gene (5 bases). V lost 3 bases, J lost 7 bases, and 10 bases lay in between. CDR3 size: 13 residues.

The gene calls are TRBV2 and TRBJ1-6, with 9 positions matching TRBD1. Germline CDR1 and CDR2: SNHLY and FYNNEI. V was clipped by 4 bases and J by 7 bases; unmatched bases: 5. CDR3 size: 15 residues. CDR3 amino acids: CASSVRDRVNSPLHF. DNA for the CDR3: TGTGCCAGCAGTGTCCGGGACAGGGTAAATTCACCCCTCCACTTT.

V usage is TRBV12-3 or TRBV12-4 and J usage is TRBJ2-6; D is tentatively TRBD1 or TRBD2 (6 bases each). The CDR3 spans 18 residues. V was clipped by 3 bases and J by 0 bases, with 15 bases between them. The CDR3 spells CASSFSGAHISGANVLTF. CDR3 DNA: TGTGCCAGCAGTTTTTCGGGGGCGCATATCTCTGGGGCCAACGTCCTGACTTTC.

This clonotype was detected a few times. This rearrangement joins TRBV7-6 to TRBJ2-5, with D possibly matching TRBD1 (6 bases). The CDR3 has 18 residues. V lost 1 base and J 1 base, leaving 19 bases between the germline ends. Per germline, CDR1 SGHVS and CDR2 FNYEAQ. Here the CDR3 DNA reads TGTGCCAGCAGCTTAGGTAGATTGTGGACAGAGATCCAAGAGACCCAGTACTTC. Translation: CASSLGRLWTEIQETQYF.

This chain links TRBV7-9 with TRBJ1-2; D is uncertain. Germline V gene data show CDR1 as SEHNR and CDR2 as FQNEAQ (reference sequence). V was trimmed by 5 bases and J by 2 bases, leaving 15 bases between them. The CDR3 has 15 amino acids. In nucleotides, the CDR3 is TGTGCCAGCAGCACAGATCCCCACAACAACTATGGCTACACCTTC. Amino acid sequence: CASSTDPHNNYGYTF.

This clonotype was detected many times. This chain uses TRBV2 with TRBJ1-1, with 7 bases identical to TRBD1. The CDR3 spans 14 residues. Per germline, CDR1 SNHLY and CDR2 FYNNEI. The junction had 8 bases not matched to a gene; V was cut back by 6 bases and J by 4 bases. This CDR3 reads CASRAWDSATEAFF. Written as DNA, the CDR3 is TGTGCCAGCAGAGCTTGGGACAGCGCCACTGAAGCTTTCTTT.

V and J are TRBV19 and TRBJ1-1; no clear D. V shed 8 bases and J shed 1 base, with 11 bases lying between them. CDR3 length: 13 residues. Germline lookup yields CDR1 LNHDA and CDR2 SQIVND (reference sequence). This chain's CDR3 is CASARRQNTEAFF. CDR3 coding DNA: TGTGCCAGTGCCCGAAGGCAGAACACTGAAGCTTTCTTT.

This clonotype came up a few times. A junction boundary mismatches the germline segment, possibly from a read error. The chain links TRBV4-2 to TRBJ1-2; 7 nucleotides agree with TRBD1. Germline lookup yields CDR1 LGHNA and CDR2 YNFKEQ. The CDR3 consists of 15 residues. Here the CDR3 DNA reads TGTGCCAGCGGCCAACCGGGACAGAAAAGCTATGGCTACACCTTC. Amino acid sequence: CASGQPGQKSYGYTF.

This chain connects TRBV2 to TRBJ1-4; 8 positions match TRBD1. After removal of 5 bases from V and 7 bases from J, the junction contained 6 bases not matched to a gene. CDR3 length: 14 amino acids. CDR1 and CDR2 from the germline V gene are SNHLY and FYNNEI. The chain's CDR3 is CASSYSGQGEKLFF. CDR3 in DNA: TGTGCCAGCAGTTACTCCGGACAGGGTGAAAAACTGTTTTTT.

This clonotype was observed at least ten times. This rearrangement joins TRBV12-3 or TRBV12-4 to TRBJ1-5; D not resolved. The CDR3 has 12 amino acids. The ends were cut back, 4 bases at V and 6 bases at J, with 7 bases in the middle. Written as DNA, the CDR3 is TGTGCCAGCAGTTCAGACCGTCAGCCCCAGCATTTT. This codes for CASSSDRQPQHF.